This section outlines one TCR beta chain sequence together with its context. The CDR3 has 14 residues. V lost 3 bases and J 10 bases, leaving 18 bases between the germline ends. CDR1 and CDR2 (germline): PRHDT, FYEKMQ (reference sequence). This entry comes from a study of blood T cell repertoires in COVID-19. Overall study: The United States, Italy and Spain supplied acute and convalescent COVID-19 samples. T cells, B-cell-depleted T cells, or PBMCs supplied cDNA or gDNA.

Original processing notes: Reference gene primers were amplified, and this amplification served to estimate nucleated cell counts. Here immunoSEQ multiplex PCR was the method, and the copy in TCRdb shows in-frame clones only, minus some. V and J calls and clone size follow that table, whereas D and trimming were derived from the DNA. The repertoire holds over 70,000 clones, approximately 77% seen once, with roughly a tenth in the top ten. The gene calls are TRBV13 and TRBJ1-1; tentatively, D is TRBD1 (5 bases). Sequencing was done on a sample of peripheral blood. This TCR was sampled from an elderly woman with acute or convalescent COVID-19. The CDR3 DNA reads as TGTGCCAGCAGCTTCACTGGGGGGGAGGTTAGAGCTTTCTTT. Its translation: CASSFTGGEVRAFF. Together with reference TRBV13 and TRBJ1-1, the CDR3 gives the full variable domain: AAGVIQSPRHLIKEKRETATLKCYPIPRHDTVYWYQQGPGQDPQFLISFYEKMQSDKGSIPDRFSAQQFSDYHSELNMSSLELGDSALYFCASSFTGGEVRAFFGQGTRLTVV.